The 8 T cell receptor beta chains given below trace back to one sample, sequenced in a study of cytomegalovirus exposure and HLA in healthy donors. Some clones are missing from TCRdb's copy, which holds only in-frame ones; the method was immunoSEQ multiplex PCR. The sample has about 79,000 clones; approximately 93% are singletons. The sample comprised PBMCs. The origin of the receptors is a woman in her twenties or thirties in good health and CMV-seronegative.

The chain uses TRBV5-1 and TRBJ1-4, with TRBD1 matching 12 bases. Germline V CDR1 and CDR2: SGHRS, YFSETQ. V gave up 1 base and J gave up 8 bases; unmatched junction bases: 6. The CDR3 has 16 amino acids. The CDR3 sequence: CASSLFMGQGAEKLFF. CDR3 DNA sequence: TGCGCCAGCAGCTTGTTTATGGGACAGGGGGCCGAAAAACTGTTTTTT. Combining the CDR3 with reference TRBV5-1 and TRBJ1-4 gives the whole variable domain KAGVTQTPRYLIKTRGQQVTLSCSPISGHRSVSWYQQTPGQGLQFLFEYFSETQRNKGNFPGRFSGRQFSNSRSEMNVSTLELGDSALYLCASSLFMGQGAEKLFFGSGTQLSVL.

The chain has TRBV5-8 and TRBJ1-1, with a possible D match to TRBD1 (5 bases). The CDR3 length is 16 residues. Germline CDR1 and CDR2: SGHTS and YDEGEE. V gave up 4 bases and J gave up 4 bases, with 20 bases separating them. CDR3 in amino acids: CASSRAGSPGGTEAFF. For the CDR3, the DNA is TGTGCCAGCAGCCGAGCCGGAAGTCCCGGGGGCACTGAAGCTTTCTTT. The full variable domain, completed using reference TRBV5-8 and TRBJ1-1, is EAGVTQSPTHLIKTRGQQATLRCSPISGHTSVYWYQQALGLGLQFLLWYDEGEERNRGNFPPRFSGRQFPNYSSELNVNALELEDSALYLCASSRAGSPGGTEAFFGQGTRLTVV.

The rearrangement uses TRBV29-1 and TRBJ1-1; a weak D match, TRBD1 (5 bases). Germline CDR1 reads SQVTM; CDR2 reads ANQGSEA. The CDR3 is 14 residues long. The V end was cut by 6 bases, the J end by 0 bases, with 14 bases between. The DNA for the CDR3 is TGCAGCGTAAATTCAGGGATTTTGAACACTGAAGCTTTCTTT. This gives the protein CSVNSGILNTEAFF.

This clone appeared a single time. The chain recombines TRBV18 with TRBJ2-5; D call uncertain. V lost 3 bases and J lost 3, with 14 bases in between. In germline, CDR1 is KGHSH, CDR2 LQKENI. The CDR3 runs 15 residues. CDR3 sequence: CASSPRSGSEETQYF. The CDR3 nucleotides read TGTGCCAGCTCACCGAGATCCGGGTCCGAAGAGACCCAGTACTTC.

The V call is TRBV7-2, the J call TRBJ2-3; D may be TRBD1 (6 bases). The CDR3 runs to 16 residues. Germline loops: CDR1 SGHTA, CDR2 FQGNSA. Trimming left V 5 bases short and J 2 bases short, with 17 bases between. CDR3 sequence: CASSIYRVVFTDTQYF. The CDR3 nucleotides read TGTGCCAGCAGCATATACAGGGTTGTTTTCACAGATACGCAGTATTTT.

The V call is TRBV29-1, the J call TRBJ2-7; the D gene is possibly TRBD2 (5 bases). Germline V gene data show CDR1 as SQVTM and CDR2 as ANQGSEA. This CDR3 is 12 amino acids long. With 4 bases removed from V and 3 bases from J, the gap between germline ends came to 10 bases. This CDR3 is CSVGQRSYEQYF. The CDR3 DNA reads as TGCAGCGTTGGGCAGCGGAGCTACGAGCAGTACTTC.

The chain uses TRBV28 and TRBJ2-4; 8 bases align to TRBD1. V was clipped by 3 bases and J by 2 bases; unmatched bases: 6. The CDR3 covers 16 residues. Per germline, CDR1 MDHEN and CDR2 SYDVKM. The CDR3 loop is CASSFRTGITKNIQYF. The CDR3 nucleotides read TGTGCCAGCAGTTTTCGGACAGGGATTACCAAAAACATTCAGTACTTC.

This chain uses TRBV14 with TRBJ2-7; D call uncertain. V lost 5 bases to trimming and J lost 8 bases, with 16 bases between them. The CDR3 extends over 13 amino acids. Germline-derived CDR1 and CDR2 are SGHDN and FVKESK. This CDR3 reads CASSSHLIEKQYF. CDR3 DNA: TGTGCCAGCAGCTCCCACCTAATAGAAAAGCAGTACTTC.